Listed below are T cell receptor beta chains from one sample, sequenced in a study of blood T cell repertoires in COVID-19. Assay: immunoSEQ multiplex PCR; the TCRdb copy retains only in-frame clones and omits some. Of some 170,000 clones detected, almost 80% appear once; the ten largest clones hold approximately 15%. The sample comprised PBMCs or T cells enriched from blood (not recorded which). These receptors were collected from a woman aged 45-59 years who had recovered from COVID-19. The CDR3 runs from the conserved cysteine through the conserved F or W. The D gene is left open where the match is weak. Not all rows give a size; the values are once, few, many and, for expanded clones, a class.

TRBJ2-3	.	once	TRBV9	CASSARWSTDTQYF	TGTGCCAGCAGCGCTAGGTGGTCCACAGATACGCAGTATTTT
TRBJ2-5	.	.	TRBV7-3	CASSLSAGETQYF	TGTGCCAGCAGCTTATCGGCGGGAGAGACCCAGTACTTC
TRBJ1-4	.	.	TRBV19	CASSIQTTNEKLFF	TGTGCCAGTAGTATCCAGACAACTAATGAAAAACTGTTTTTT
TRBJ2-1	.	once	TRBV7-3	CASSQGINEQFF	TGTGCCAGCAGCCAGGGGATCAATGAGCAGTTCTTC
TRBJ1-4	TRBD1	.	TRBV24-1	CATPGTGFMANEKLFF	TGTGCCACGCCGGGGACAGGGTTTATGGCTAATGAAAAACTGTTTTTT
TRBJ2-5	TRBD2	.	TRBV6-2/TRBV6-3	CASSSRTSGQETQYF	TGTGCCAGCAGTTCTCGGACTAGCGGGCAAGAGACCCAGTACTTC
TRBJ2-1	TRBD2	.	TRBV28	CASSPPGAGVSYNEQFF	TGTGCCAGCAGCCCTCCCGGGGCGGGGGTTTCCTACAATGAGCAGTTCTTC
TRBJ1-1	.	.	TRBV10-2	CASSLGGLTEAFF	TGCGCCAGCAGTCTAGGTGGGTTGACTGAAGCTTTCTTT
TRBJ2-3	.	.	TRBV30	CAWSRADTQYF	TGTGCCTGGAGTAGAGCAGATACGCAGTATTTT
TRBJ1-5	.	.	TRBV27	CASRPEGRSNQPQHF	TGTGCCAGCAGACCCGAGGGTAGGAGCAATCAGCCCCAGCATTTT
TRBJ2-1	TRBD2	.	TRBV7-9	CASSSPTRQREGDEQFF	TGTGCCAGCAGCTCACCTACCCGCCAGCGGGAAGGGGATGAGCAGTTCTTC
TRBJ2-7	TRBD1	.	TRBV28	CASTIKPGTATYEQYF	TGTGCCAGCACCATTAAACCCGGGACAGCAACCTACGAGCAGTACTTC
TRBJ2-5	.	.	TRBV24-1	CATRRTAAETQYF	TGTGCCACCAGAAGGACAGCGGCAGAGACCCAGTACTTC
TRBJ2-5	TRBD2	.	TRBV7-9	CASSLRPSGRGETQYF	TGTGCCAGCAGCTTAAGACCTAGCGGGAGGGGAGAGACCCAGTACTTC
TRBJ1-2	TRBD1	.	TRBV30	CAWSIGDSYGYTF	TGTGCCTGGAGTATTGGGGACAGCTATGGCTACACCTTC
TRBJ2-7	.	.	TRBV14	CASSQVTTSRNYEQYF	TGTGCCAGCAGCCAAGTAACGACCTCGCGGAACTACGAGCAGTACTTC
TRBJ2-7	TRBD1	.	TRBV18	CASSPQQGAGEQYF	TGTGCCAGCTCACCACAGCAGGGGGCAGGGGAGCAGTACTTC
TRBJ1-5	TRBD1	.	TRBV18	CASSRDRNQPQHF	TGTGCCAGCTCAAGGGACAGGAATCAGCCCCAGCATTTT
TRBJ2-3	.	.	TRBV28	CASSPGHAEGTDTQYF	TGTGCCAGCAGCCCTGGACACGCCGAAGGAACAGATACGCAGTATTTT
TRBJ2-5	.	.	TRBV6-2/TRBV6-3	CASSYGGTGTQYF	TGTGCCAGCAGTTACGGGGGGACGGGGACCCAGTACTTC
TRBJ1-2	.	.	TRBV4-3	CASSPPPPGGYYGYTF	TGCGCCAGCAGCCCCCCACCCCCTGGAGGGTACTATGGCTACACCTTC
TRBJ2-2	.	few	TRBV21-1	CASSPPGLAWDTGELFF	TGTGCCAGCAGCCCCCCGGGACTAGCTTGGGACACCGGGGAGCTGTTTTTT
TRBJ2-1	.	.	TRBV6-2/TRBV6-3	CASSYSWSNEQFF	TGTGCCAGCAGTTACTCTTGGAGCAATGAGCAGTTCTTC
TRBJ2-1	TRBD2	.	TRBV7-2	CASSQGLLPGLANEQFF	TGTGCCAGCAGCCAGGGGCTCCTACCAGGACTAGCGAATGAGCAGTTCTTC
TRBJ2-5	.	.	TRBV18	CASSPISDQETQYF	TGTGCCAGCTCACCAATTTCCGACCAAGAGACCCAGTACTTC
TRBJ1-2	.	few	TRBV30	CAWNARYYGYTF	TGTGCCTGGAATGCGCGGTACTATGGCTACACCTTC
TRBJ1-5	TRBD1	.	TRBV19	CASKRTGGSIQPQHF	TGTGCCAGTAAAAGGACAGGGGGCTCAATTCAGCCCCAGCATTTT
TRBJ2-1	.	.	TRBV18	CASSPAGAPYNEQFF	TGTGCCAGCTCACCAGCGGGTGCACCGTACAATGAGCAGTTCTTC
TRBJ1-2	.	.	TRBV7-8	CASSLMSANYGYTF	TGTGCCAGCAGCTTAATGAGTGCAAACTATGGCTACACCTTC
TRBJ1-6	TRBD1	.	TRBV19	CASSARQGGNSPLHF	TGTGCCAGTAGTGCCAGACAGGGGGGGAATTCACCCCTCCACTTT
TRBJ2-1	.	.	TRBV5-1	CASSLGGGSYNEQFF	TGCGCCAGCAGCTTGGGGGGCGGCTCCTACAATGAGCAGTTCTTC